One and the same sample provided the 12 T cell receptor beta chains below, sequenced in a study of shared clonotypes between healthy human individuals. It was CD45RO-negative cells, positively selected for CCR7, that made up naive CD8 cells, with terminally differentiated effector memory CD45RA+ cells excluded. The table came from immunoSEQ multiplex PCR; TCRdb's copy has only in-frame clones and leaves some out. The table shows around 1.9 million clones, with around 93% occurring only once. The material sequenced was naive CD8+ T cells from PBMCs. These receptor sequences come from a young man in good health. Some clones in this sample may be carry-over from other donors' samples.

The V call is TRBV15, the J call TRBJ2-7; TRBD2 agrees at 7 bases. The V gene's germline CDR1 is LNHNV and CDR2 YYDKDF (reference sequence). The CDR3 contains 15 residues. V trimming: 5 bases; J trimming: 0 bases; junction bases outside the gene matches: 7. Here the CDR3 DNA reads TGTGCCACCAGCCCGAGCTGGGGGGGCTCCTACGAGCAGTACTTC. This encodes CATSPSWGGSYEQYF.

The chain has TRBV4-1 and TRBJ1-5, with D hard to call. Trimming pared 1 base from V and 4 bases from J, leaving 11 bases between. CDR3 size: 15 residues. Germline CDR1 and CDR2: MGHRA and YSYEKL. The CDR3 region has the DNA TGCGCCAGCAGCCAAGGGGTTGCCAGGAATCAGCCCCAGCATTTT. Translating gives CASSQGVARNQPQHF.

The chain uses TRBV6-5 and TRBJ1-1; 8 bases are shared with TRBD1. Looked up from germline, CDR1 is MNHEY and CDR2 is SVGAGI. The CDR3 has 15 amino acids. The ends lost 5 bases at V and 0 bases at J; junction bases unmatched: 5. The CDR3 nucleotides read TGTGCCAGCAGTCGAGGGACAGGCCTGAACACTGAAGCTTTCTTT. Residues: CASSRGTGLNTEAFF.

The CDR3 DNA sequence: TGTGCCAGCAGCACGGCGGGGGGTCATACTGAAGCTTTCTTT. Translation gives CASSTAGGHTEAFF. The rearrangement links TRBV9 to TRBJ1-1; possibly TRBD1 for D (5 bases). CDR1 is SGDLS, CDR2 YYNGEE, per germline. Trimming pared 4 bases from V and 5 bases from J, leaving 15 bases between. The CDR3 spans 14 residues. The full variable domain, completed using reference TRBV9 and TRBJ1-1, is DSGVTQTPKHLITATGQRVTLRCSPRSGDLSVYWYQQSLDQGLQFLIQYYNGEERAKGNILERFSAQQFPDLHSELNLSSLELGDSALYFCASSTAGGHTEAFFGQGTRLTVV.

The V and J genes are TRBV9 and TRBJ2-3, with 8 bases identical to TRBD2. The CDR3 loop spans 15 amino acids. Losses at the gene ends were 3 bases for V and 4 bases for J; bases not matched to a gene: 7. CDR1 and CDR2 from the germline V gene are SGDLS and YYNGEE. The CDR3 sequence is CASSAPGTRADTQYF. CDR3 DNA: TGTGCCAGCAGCGCCCCGGGGACTAGGGCAGATACGCAGTATTTT. The full variable domain, its missing parts supplied by reference TRBV9 and TRBJ2-3, is DSGVTQTPKHLITATGQRVTLRCSPRSGDLSVYWYQQSLDQGLQFLIQYYNGEERAKGNILERFSAQQFPDLHSELNLSSLELGDSALYFCASSAPGTRADTQYFGPGTRLTVL.

The chain is built from TRBV4-3 and TRBJ2-3; TRBD2 aligns across 10 bases. CDR1 is LGHNA, CDR2 YSLEER, per germline. V shed 0 bases, J shed 2 bases, and the junction held 5 bases outside the gene matches. CDR3 length: 17 amino acids. The CDR3: CASSQDGAGGSTDTQYF. The CDR3 nucleotides are TGCGCCAGCAGCCAAGATGGAGCGGGAGGGTCCACAGATACGCAGTATTTT.

The rearrangement uses TRBV9 and TRBJ1-4, with D maybe TRBD1 (5 bases). The CDR3 length is 15 residues. V lost 1 base and J 8 bases, leaving 15 bases between the germline ends. The germline V gene has CDR1 SGDLS and CDR2 YYNGEE. Written as DNA, the CDR3 is TGTGCCAGCAGCGTAACTGGGGCTAGCTTAGAAAAACTGTTTTTT. This sequence encodes CASSVTGASLEKLFF.

This chain links TRBV5-1 with TRBJ2-1; TRBD2 matches at 12 bases. Germline V CDR1 and CDR2: SGHRS, YFSETQ. With 7 bases clipped from V and 0 bases from J, the junction kept 14 bases outside the gene matches. The CDR3 loop spans 19 amino acids. The CDR3 loop is CASGLTSGRGLSSYNEQFF. The CDR3 coding sequence is TGCGCCAGCGGCCTGACTAGCGGGAGAGGTCTTTCCTCCTACAATGAGCAGTTCTTC. Full variable domain (outside the CDR3, taken from reference TRBV5-1 and TRBJ2-1): KAGVTQTPRYLIKTRGQQVTLSCSPISGHRSVSWYQQTPGQGLQFLFEYFSETQRNKGNFPGRFSGRQFSNSRSEMNVSTLELGDSALYLCASGLTSGRGLSSYNEQFFGPGTRLTVL.

The J gene is TRBJ2-3, the V gene TRBV27, with a possible D match to TRBD2 (5 bases). The CDR3 contains 13 residues. Trimming stripped 8 bases from V and 0 bases from J, with 9 bases between. The V gene's germline CDR1 is MNHEY and CDR2 SMNVEV (reference sequence). The CDR3 coding sequence is TGTGCCAGCCGGAGAGGGAGCACAGATACGCAGTATTTT. Translating it yields CASRRGSTDTQYF.

The V and J genes are TRBV28 and TRBJ2-7; D might be TRBD2 (6 bases). The V end was cut by 2 bases, the J end by 6 bases, with 8 bases between. The CDR3 length is 12 residues. Germline V CDR1 and CDR2: MDHEN, SYDVKM. The DNA for the CDR3 is TGTGCCAGCAGTTTACGACTAGGCGAGCAGTACTTC. It translates to CASSLRLGEQYF.

The genes are TRBV30 and TRBJ1-3; D gene uncertain. The CDR3 loop spans 17 amino acids. The germline V gene encodes CDR1 GTSNPN and CDR2 SVGIG (reference sequence). The V end lost 0 bases, the J end lost 0 bases, and 15 bases lay between the germline ends. This chain's CDR3 is CAWSVDQLGFSGNTIYF. The CDR3 DNA is TGTGCCTGGAGTGTGGACCAGCTTGGGTTCTCTGGAAACACCATATATTTT.

This chain connects TRBV4-3 to TRBJ2-1; TRBD2 is a possible D gene (6 bases). The CDR3 consists of 15 residues. V was trimmed by 4 bases and J by 0 bases, leaving 10 bases between them. From germline, CDR1 is LGHNA and CDR2 YSLEER. The CDR3 coding sequence is TGCGCCAGCAGCCGCACTAGCTACTCCTACAATGAGCAGTTCTTC. Translation: CASSRTSYSYNEQFF.